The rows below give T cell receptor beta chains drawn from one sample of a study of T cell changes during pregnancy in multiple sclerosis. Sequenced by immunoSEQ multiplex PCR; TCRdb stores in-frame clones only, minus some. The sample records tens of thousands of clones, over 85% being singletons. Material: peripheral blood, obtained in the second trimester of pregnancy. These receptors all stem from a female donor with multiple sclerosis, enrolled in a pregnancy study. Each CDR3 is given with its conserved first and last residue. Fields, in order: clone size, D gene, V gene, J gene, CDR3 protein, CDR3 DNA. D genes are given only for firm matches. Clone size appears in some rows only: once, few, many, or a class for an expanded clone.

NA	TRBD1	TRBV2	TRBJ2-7	CASSIDRGSSYEQYF	TGTGCCAGCAGCATAGACAGGGGCTCCTCCTACGAGCAGTACTTC
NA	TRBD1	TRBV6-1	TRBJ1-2	CASSAGTGVGYTF	TGTGCCAGCAGTGCCGGGACAGGGGTTGGCTACACCTTC
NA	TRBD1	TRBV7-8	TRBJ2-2	CASSFGQGWAGELFF	TGTGCCAGCAGCTTCGGACAGGGGTGGGCCGGGGAGCTGTTTTTT
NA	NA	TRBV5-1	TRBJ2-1	CASSFVLAGLGDEQFF	TGCGCCAGCAGCTTCGTACTGGCGGGCCTAGGCGATGAGCAGTTCTTC
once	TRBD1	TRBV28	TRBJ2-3	CASWDRDTDTQYF	TGTGCCAGTTGGGACAGAGACACAGATACGCAGTATTTT
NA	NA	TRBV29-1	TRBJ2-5	CSVGQESPRGTQYF	TGCAGCGTTGGTCAAGAGTCACCTAGGGGGACCCAGTACTTC
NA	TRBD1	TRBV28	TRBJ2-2	CASSGQGHTGELFF	TGTGCCAGCAGCGGACAGGGGCACACCGGGGAGCTGTTTTTT
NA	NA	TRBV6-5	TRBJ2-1	CASSTGPNEQFF	TGTGCCAGCAGTACGGGTCCTAATGAGCAGTTCTTC
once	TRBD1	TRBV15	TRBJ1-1	CATSREGQEYTEAFF	TGTGCCACCAGCAGAGAAGGACAGGAGTACACTGAAGCTTTCTTT
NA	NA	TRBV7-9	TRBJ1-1	CASSLATGEAFF	TGTGCCAGCAGCTTAGCGACAGGTGAAGCTTTCTTT
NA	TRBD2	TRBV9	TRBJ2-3	CASALLAGLTDTQYF	TGTGCCAGCGCCCTTCTAGCGGGGTTAACCGATACGCAGTATTTT
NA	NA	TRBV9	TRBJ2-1	CASSVATGAGISYNEQFF	TGTGCCAGCAGCGTAGCTACCGGGGCGGGAATCTCCTACAATGAGCAGTTCTTC
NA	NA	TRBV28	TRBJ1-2	CASSLEEDYGYTF	TGTGCCAGCAGTCTTGAAGAGGACTATGGCTACACCTTC
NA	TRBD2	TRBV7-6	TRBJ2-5	CASTKERDGWETQYF	TGTGCCAGCACGAAAGAGCGGGATGGCTGGGAGACCCAGTACTTC
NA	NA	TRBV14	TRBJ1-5	CASSPSGSNQPQHF	TGTGCCAGCAGCCCATCGGGTAGCAATCAGCCCCAGCATTTT
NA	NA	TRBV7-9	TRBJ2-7	CASSLVPDWNYEQYF	TGTGCCAGCAGCTTAGTCCCGGACTGGAACTACGAGCAGTACTTC
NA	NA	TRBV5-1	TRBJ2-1	CASSPGPSIEQFF	TGCGCCAGCAGCCCAGGGCCCTCCATAGAGCAGTTCTTC
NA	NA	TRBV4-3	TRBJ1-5	CASSHGVSNQPQHF	TGCGCCAGCAGCCACGGGGTTAGCAATCAGCCCCAGCATTTT
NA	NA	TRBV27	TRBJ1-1	CASRQAGAQAFF	TGTGCCAGCAGGCAGGCGGGGGCGCAAGCTTTCTTT
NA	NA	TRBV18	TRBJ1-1	CASSPQTGLNTEAFF	TGTGCCAGCTCACCACAAACAGGACTGAACACTGAAGCTTTCTTT
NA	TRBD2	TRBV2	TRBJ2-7	CASRALSGGSYEQYF	TGTGCCAGCAGAGCCCTTAGCGGGGGATCCTACGAGCAGTACTTC
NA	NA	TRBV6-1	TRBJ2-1	CASLMAPGGYNEQFF	TGTGCCAGCCTTATGGCCCCGGGTGGGTACAATGAGCAGTTCTTC
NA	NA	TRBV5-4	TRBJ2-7	CASSYRDEQYF	TGTGCCAGCAGTTATCGAGACGAGCAGTACTTC
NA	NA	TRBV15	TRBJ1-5	CATSRDRGYQPQHF	TGCGCCACCAGCAGAGATCGAGGGTATCAGCCCCAGCATTTT
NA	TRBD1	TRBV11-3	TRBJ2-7	CASSYRRDRGYEQYF	TGTGCCAGCAGCTACCGCCGGGACAGGGGCTACGAGCAGTACTTC
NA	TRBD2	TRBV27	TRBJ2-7	CASKKWRGGQDEQYF	TGTGCCAGCAAAAAATGGCGGGGGGGCCAGGACGAGCAGTACTTC
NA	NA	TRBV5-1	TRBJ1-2	CASSLGENTWGYTF	TGCGCCAGCAGCTTGGGGGAGAACACTTGGGGCTACACCTTC
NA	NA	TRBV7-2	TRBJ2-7	CASSLRGQTISYEQYF	TGTGCCAGCAGCTTAAGAGGACAGACGATCTCCTACGAGCAGTACTTC
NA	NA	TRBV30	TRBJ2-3	CAWKGGGPLTDTQYF	TGTGCCTGGAAAGGGGGGGGGCCCCTCACAGATACGCAGTATTTT
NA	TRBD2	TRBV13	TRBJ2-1	CASSYPSREGNNEQFF	TGTGCCAGCAGCTACCCTTCGCGGGAGGGTAACAATGAGCAGTTCTTC
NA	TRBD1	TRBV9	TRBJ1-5	CASSVAGGTGAVGNQPQHF	TGTGCCAGCAGCGTAGCGGGCGGGACAGGCGCGGTTGGCAATCAGCCCCAGCATTTT
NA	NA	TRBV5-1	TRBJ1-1	CASSLGQANTEAFF	TGCGCCAGCAGCTTGGGACAGGCGAACACTGAAGCTTTCTTT
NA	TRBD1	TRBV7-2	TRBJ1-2	CASSPRQGLGGYTF	TGTGCCAGCAGCCCTCGACAGGGGTTGGGGGGCTACACCTTC
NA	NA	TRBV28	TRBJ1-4	CASSLGARPPATNEKLFF	TGTGCCAGCAGTTTAGGGGCCAGGCCGCCTGCAACTAATGAAAAACTGTTTTTT
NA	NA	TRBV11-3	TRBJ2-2	CASSLGRVTGELFF	TGTGCCAGCAGCCTAGGACGGGTCACCGGGGAGCTGTTTTTT
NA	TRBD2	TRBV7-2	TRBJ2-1	CASSRETSGGAYEQFF	TGTGCCAGCAGTCGAGAGACTAGCGGGGGGGCCTATGAGCAGTTCTTC
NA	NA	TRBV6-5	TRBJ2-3	CASSFSGLTSTDTQYF	TGTGCCAGCAGTTTTTCGGGTCTCACGAGCACAGATACGCAGTATTTT
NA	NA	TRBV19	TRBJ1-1	CASSTPLRNTEAFF	TGTGCCAGTAGTACCCCCCTCCGGAACACTGAAGCTTTCTTT
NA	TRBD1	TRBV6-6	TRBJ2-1	CASSSTDRGNNEQFF	TGTGCCAGCAGTTCTACCGACAGGGGCAACAATGAGCAGTTCTTC
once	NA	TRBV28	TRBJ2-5	CASSLGSISGETQYF	TGTGCCAGCAGTTTGGGGAGTATTTCGGGGGAGACCCAGTACTTC
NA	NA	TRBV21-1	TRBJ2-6	CASSPRRQASSGANVLTF	TGTGCCAGCAGCCCCCGCCGACAGGCTAGCTCTGGGGCCAACGTCCTGACTTTC
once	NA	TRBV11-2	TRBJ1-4	CASSLVFGFGEKLFF	TGTGCCAGCAGCTTAGTTTTCGGGTTCGGGGAAAAACTGTTTTTT
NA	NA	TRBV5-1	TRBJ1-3	CASSITGASSGNTIYF	TGCGCCAGCAGCATTACGGGAGCTTCCTCTGGAAACACCATATATTTT
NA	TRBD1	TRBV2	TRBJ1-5	CASSEADRGHQPQHF	TGTGCCAGCAGTGAAGCGGACAGGGGGCATCAGCCCCAGCATTTT